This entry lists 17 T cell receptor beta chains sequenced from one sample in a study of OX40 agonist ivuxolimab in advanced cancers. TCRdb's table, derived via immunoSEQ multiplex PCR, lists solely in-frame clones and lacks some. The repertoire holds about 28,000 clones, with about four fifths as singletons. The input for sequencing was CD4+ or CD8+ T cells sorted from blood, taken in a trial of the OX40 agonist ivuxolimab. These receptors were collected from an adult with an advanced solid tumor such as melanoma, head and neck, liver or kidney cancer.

As DNA, the CDR3 is TGTGCCAGCAGCCTAACATCTCCTCAGCACGAGCAGTACTTC. Residues: CASSLTSPQHEQYF. This chain connects TRBV13 to TRBJ2-7, with unresolved D. Germline V gene data show CDR1 as PRHDT and CDR2 as FYEKMQ (reference sequence). Deletions cut 5 bases from V and 5 bases from J, with 16 bases between. There are 14 residues in the CDR3.

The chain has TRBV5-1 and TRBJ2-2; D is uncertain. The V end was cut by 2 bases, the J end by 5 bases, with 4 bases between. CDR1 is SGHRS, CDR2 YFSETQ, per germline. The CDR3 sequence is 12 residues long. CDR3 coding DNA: TGCGCCAGCAGCTTCGGAACCGGGGAGCTGTTTTTT. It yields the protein CASSFGTGELFF.

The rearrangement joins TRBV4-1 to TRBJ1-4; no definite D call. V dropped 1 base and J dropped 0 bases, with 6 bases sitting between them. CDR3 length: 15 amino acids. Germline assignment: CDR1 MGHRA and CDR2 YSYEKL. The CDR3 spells CASSQGTTTNEKLFF. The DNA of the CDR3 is TGCGCCAGCAGCCAAGGGACGACAACTAATGAAAAACTGTTTTTT.

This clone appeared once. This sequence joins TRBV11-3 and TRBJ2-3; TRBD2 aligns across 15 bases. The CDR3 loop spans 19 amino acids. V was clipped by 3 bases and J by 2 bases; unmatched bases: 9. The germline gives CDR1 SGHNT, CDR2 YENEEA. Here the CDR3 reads CASSFASWTSGGVTDTQYF. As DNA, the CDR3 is TGTGCCAGCAGCTTTGCCTCCTGGACTAGCGGGGGGGTCACAGATACGCAGTATTTT.

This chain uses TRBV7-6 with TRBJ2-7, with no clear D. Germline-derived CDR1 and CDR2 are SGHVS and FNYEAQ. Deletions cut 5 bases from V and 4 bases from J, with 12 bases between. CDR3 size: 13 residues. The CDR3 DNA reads TGTGCCAGCAGCCACCCACTGAGTTACGAGCAGTACTTC. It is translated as CASSHPLSYEQYF.

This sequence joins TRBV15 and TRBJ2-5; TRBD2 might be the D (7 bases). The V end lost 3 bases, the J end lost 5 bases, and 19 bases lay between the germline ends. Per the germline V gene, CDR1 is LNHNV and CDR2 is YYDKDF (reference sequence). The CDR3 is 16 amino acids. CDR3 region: CATSRLPAGAKETQYF. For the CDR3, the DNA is TGTGCCACCAGCAGGCTTCCCGCGGGGGCTAAGGAGACCCAGTACTTC.

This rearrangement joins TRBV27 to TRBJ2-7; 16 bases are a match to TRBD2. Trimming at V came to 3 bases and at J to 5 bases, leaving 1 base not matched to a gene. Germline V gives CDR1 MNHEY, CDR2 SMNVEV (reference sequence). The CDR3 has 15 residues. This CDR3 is CASSLGTSGRDEQYF. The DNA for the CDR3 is TGTGCCAGCAGTTTGGGGACTAGCGGGAGGGACGAGCAGTACTTC.

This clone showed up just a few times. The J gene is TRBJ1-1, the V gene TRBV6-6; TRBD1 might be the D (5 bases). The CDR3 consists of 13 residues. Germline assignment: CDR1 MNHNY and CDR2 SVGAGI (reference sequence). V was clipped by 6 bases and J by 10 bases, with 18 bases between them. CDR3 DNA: TGTGCCAGCAGCTCCAGGGCGGGGAGTCTAGCTTTCTTT. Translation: CASSSRAGSLAFF.

CDR3 sequence reads: CSVEDGQGGSYEQYF. The CDR3 DNA sequence: TGCAGCGTTGAAGATGGACAGGGAGGATCCTACGAGCAGTACTTC. This sequence joins TRBV29-1 and TRBJ2-7; 8 bases line up with TRBD1. V lost 0 bases to trimming and J lost 1 base; unmatched junction nucleotides: 5. Germline CDR1 is SQVTM and CDR2 is ANQGSEA. CDR3 length: 15 amino acids.

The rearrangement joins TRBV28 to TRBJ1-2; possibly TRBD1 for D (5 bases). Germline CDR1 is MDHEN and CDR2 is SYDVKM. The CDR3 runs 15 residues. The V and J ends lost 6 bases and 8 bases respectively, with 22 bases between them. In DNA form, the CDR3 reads TGTGCCAGCAGGGAATTCCCGGGACGGGGGGACGGCTACACCTTC. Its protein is CASREFPGRGDGYTF.

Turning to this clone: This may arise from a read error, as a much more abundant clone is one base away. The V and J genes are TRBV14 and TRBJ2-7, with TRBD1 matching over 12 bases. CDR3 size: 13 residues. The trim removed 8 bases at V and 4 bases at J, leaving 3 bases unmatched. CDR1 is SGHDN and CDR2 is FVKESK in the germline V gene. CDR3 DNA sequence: TGTGCCAGCCGGGGACAGGGGGCTTACGAGCAGTACTTC. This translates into CASRGQGAYEQYF.

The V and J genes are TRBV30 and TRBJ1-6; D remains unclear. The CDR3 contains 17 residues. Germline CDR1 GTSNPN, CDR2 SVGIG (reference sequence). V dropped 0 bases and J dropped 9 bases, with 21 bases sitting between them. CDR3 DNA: TGTGCCTGGAGTGTACTTGGGCGGGTAATGTCGAGTTCACCCCTCCACTTT. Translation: CAWSVLGRVMSSSPLHF.

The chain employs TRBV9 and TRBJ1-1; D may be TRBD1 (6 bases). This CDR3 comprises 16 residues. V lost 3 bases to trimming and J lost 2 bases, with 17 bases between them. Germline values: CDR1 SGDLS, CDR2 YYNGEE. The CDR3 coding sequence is TGTGCCAGCAGCGATCCCGCGGGAGGGGGAAACACTGAAGCTTTCTTT. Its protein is CASSDPAGGGNTEAFF.

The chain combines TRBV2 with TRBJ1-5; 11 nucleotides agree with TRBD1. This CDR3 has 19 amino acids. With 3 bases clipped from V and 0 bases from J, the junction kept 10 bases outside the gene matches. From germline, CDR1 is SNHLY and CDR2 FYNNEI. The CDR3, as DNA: TGTGCCAGCAGTGACCCAGGGACAGGGGGTGGTCTTAGCAATCAGCCCCAGCATTTT. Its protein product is CASSDPGTGGGLSNQPQHF.

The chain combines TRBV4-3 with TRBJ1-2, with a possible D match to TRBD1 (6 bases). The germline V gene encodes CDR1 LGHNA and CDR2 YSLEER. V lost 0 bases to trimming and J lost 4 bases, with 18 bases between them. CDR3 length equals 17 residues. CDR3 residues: CASSQDRGGAGAYGYTF. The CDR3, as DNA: TGCGCCAGCAGCCAAGATCGGGGGGGGGCAGGGGCCTATGGCTACACCTTC.

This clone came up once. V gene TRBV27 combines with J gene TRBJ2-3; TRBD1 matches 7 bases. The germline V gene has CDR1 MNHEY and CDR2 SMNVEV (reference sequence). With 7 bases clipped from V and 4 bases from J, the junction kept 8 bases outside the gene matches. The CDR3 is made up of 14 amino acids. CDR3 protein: CASKPTGRADTQYF. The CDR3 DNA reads TGTGCCAGCAAACCGACAGGGCGGGCAGATACGCAGTATTTT.

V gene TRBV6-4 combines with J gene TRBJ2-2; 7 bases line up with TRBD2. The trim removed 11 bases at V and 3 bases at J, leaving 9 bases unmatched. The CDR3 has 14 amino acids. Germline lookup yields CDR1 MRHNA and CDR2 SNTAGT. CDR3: CAAAAGEDTGELFF. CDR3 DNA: TGTGCCGCCGCGGCGGGGGAGGACACCGGGGAGCTGTTTTTT.